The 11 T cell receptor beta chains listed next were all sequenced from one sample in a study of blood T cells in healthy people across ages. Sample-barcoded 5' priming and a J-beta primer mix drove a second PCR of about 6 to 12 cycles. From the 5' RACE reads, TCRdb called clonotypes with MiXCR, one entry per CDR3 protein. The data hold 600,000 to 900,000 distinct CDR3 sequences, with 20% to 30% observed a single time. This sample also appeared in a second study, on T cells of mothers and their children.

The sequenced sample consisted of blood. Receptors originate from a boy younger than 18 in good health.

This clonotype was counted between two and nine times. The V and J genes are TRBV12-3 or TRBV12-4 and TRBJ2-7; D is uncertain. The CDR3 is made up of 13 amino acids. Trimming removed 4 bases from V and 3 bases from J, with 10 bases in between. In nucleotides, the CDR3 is TGTGCCAGCAGTTCCTCATTTTTCTACGAGCAGTACTTC. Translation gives CASSSSFFYEQYF.

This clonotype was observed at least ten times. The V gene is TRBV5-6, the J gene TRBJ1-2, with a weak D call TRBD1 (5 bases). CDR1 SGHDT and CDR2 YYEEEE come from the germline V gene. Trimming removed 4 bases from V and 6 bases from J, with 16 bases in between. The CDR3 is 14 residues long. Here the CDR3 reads CASSPLNRGHGYTF. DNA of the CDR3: TGTGCCAGCAGCCCCCTTAATAGGGGACATGGCTACACCTTC.

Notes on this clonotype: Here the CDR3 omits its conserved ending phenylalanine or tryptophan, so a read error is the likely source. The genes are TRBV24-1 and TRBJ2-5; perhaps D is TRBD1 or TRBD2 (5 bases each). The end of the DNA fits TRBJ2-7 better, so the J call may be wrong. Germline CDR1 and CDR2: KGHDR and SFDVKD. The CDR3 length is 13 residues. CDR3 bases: TGTGCCACCAGTGGGGGGACCTTCTACGAGCAGTACTCC. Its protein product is CATSGGTFYEQYS.

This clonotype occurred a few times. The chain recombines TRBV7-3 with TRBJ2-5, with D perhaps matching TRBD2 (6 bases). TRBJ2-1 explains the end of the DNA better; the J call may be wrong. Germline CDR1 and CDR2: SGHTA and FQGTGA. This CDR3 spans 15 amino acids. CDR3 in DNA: TGTGCCAGCAGCCCCAGGACTAAAAGTATTAATGAGCAGTTCTTC. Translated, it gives CASSPRTKSINEQFF.

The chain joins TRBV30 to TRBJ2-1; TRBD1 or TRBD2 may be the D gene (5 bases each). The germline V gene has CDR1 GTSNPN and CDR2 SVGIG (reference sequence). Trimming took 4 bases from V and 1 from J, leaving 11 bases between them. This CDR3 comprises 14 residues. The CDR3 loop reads CAWKGPSSYNEQFF. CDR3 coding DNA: TGTGCCTGGAAGGGACCTTCTTCCTACAATGAGCAGTTCTTC.

CDR3 nucleotides: TGCGCCAGCAGCTTGGGGCGGACCCCCGGAGAGACCCAGTACTTC. Protein sequence: CASSLGRTPGETQYF. The V call is TRBV5-1, the J call TRBJ2-5; D not resolved. Trimming pared 0 bases from V and 4 bases from J, leaving 13 bases between. CDR1 is SGHRS and CDR2 is YFSETQ in the germline V gene. The CDR3 has 15 amino acids.

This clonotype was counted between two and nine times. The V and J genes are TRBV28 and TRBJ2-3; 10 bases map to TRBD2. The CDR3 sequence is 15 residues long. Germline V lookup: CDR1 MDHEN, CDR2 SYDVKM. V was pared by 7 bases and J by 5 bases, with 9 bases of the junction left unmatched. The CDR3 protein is CASTSGGAGGDTQYF. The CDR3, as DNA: TGTGCCAGCACGAGCGGGGGGGCCGGGGGAGATACGCAGTATTTT.

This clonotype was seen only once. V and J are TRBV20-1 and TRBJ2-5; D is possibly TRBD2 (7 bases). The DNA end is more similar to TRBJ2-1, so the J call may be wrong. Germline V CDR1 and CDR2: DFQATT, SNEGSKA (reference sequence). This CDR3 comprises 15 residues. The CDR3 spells CSAHGGPSVRNEQFF. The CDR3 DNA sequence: TGCAGTGCTCACGGGGGGCCTTCAGTTAGAAATGAGCAGTTCTTC.

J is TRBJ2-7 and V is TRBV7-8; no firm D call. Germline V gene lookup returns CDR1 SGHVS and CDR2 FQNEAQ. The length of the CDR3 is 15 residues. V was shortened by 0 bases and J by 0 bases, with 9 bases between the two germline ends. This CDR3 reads CASSLAQENSYEQYF. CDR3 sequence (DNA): TGTGCCAGCAGCTTAGCCCAAGAGAACTCCTACGAGCAGTACTTC.

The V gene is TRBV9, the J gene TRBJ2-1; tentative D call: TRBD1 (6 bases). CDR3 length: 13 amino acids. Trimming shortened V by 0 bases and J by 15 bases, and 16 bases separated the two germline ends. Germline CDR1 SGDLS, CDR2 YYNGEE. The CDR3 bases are TGTGCCAGCAGCGTAGAGGCTGGTGGGGGCAGGTTCTTC. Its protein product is CASSVEAGGGRFF.

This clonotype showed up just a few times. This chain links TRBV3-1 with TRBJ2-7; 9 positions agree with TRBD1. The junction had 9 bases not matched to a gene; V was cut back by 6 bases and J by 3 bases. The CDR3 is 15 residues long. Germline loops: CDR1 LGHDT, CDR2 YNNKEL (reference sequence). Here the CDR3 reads CASSPSQGAIYEQYF. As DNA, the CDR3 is TGTGCCAGCAGTCCCTCACAGGGGGCTATCTACGAGCAGTACTTC.